The clone carrying this TCR beta chain was seen just once. The controls, all healthy donors, were matched for age and sex. TEMRA cells were FACS-enriched, unlike CD8+ and CD4+ T cells, which were negatively isolated. The data stem from a study of CD8 T cells in Susac syndrome. RNA totalling about 0.45 to 1 ug underwent reverse transcription with random hexamers. Amplification of TCR beta CDR3 was carried out by immunoSEQ multiplex PCR, which covered 54 Vbeta and 13 Jbeta segments. TCRdb re-called the immunoSEQ multiplex PCR reads through MiXCR, storing one row per CDR3 protein. The repertoire holds 95,000 to 150,000 distinct CDR3 sequences, with more than 90% as singletons. This CDR3 is built from 14 residues. Trimming stripped 0 bases from V and 3 bases from J, with 6 bases between. CDR1 and CDR2 from the germline V gene are MNHEY and SVGAGI.

The source material was CD4+ T cells from PBMCs. The rearrangement uses TRBV6-5 and TRBJ1-5; D unresolved. This receptor was taken from a human donor in good health. For the CDR3, the DNA is TGTGCCAGCAGTTACTCTGGAGCCAATCAGCCCCAGCATTTT. Residues: CASSYSGANQPQHF.